The next 22 T cell receptor beta chains were all read from a single sample in a study of blood T cell repertoires in COVID-19. TCRdb keeps only in-frame clones here, not all; method: immunoSEQ multiplex PCR. The sample has about 85,000 clones; approximately 86% are singletons. Sample: peripheral blood. These receptors were collected from an elderly woman with acute or convalescent COVID-19.

The rearrangement uses TRBV19 and TRBJ1-1; a weak D match, TRBD1 (6 bases). V lost 7 bases, J lost 5 bases, and 14 bases lay in between. The length of the CDR3 is 13 residues. In germline, CDR1 is LNHDA, CDR2 SQIVND (reference sequence). As DNA, the CDR3 is TGTGCCAGTATGGGGACAAGGGGAACTGAAGCTTTCTTT. This gives the protein CASMGTRGTEAFF.

The chain has TRBV11-2 and TRBJ1-1; 7 bases fit TRBD1. CDR1 and CDR2 from the germline V gene are SGHAT and FQNNGV. V dropped 5 bases and J dropped 1; count of bases not matched to a gene: 4. This CDR3 contains 14 residues. The CDR3 nucleotides read TGTGCCAGCAGCCATTACAGGGGGAACACTGAAGCTTTCTTT. The encoded protein is CASSHYRGNTEAFF.

This chain uses TRBV3-1 (or the pseudogene TRBV3-2) with TRBJ1-1; TRBD1 is a possible D gene (6 bases). Trimming removed 4 bases at V and 6 bases at J, with 12 bases between. Per germline, CDR1 LGHDT and CDR2 YNNKEL (reference sequence). The CDR3 sequence is 13 residues long. CDR3 nucleotide sequence: TGTGCCAGCAGCCGCAGGGAGGGGGCTGAAGCTTTCTTT. Its protein is CASSRREGAEAFF.

This chain uses TRBV5-1 with TRBJ1-2; no definite D call. Trimming removed 4 bases from V and 8 bases from J, with 21 bases in between. CDR1 SGHRS and CDR2 YFSETQ come from the germline V gene. CDR3 size: 15 residues. CDR3 sequence reads: CASSRSGESPWGYTF. The CDR3 DNA is TGCGCCAGCAGCCGCTCCGGGGAGTCCCCTTGGGGCTACACCTTC.

As DNA, the CDR3 is TGTGCCAGCAGCCCCCAGGACAGCTTCCAAGAGACCCAGTACTTC. It encodes CASSPQDSFQETQYF. This rearrangement joins TRBV7-9 to TRBJ2-5; weak D call: TRBD1 (6 bases). Germline V gene sequence: CDR1 SEHNR, CDR2 FQNEAQ (reference sequence). Trimming pared 5 bases from V and 1 base from J, leaving 14 bases between. The CDR3 covers 15 residues.

This chain's CDR3 is CASSITSGGLSYNEQFF. CDR3 DNA: TGTGCCAGTAGTATAACGAGCGGGGGCCTCTCCTACAATGAGCAGTTCTTC. The chain employs TRBV19 and TRBJ2-1; 8 bases map to TRBD2. The germline gives CDR1 LNHDA, CDR2 SQIVND (reference sequence). With 2 bases clipped from V and 0 bases from J, the junction kept 6 bases outside the gene matches. The CDR3 length is 17 residues.

The genes are TRBV11-2 and TRBJ2-1, with 8 bases matching TRBD1. Germline V gives CDR1 SGHAT, CDR2 FQNNGV. The CDR3 loop spans 16 amino acids. The V segment lost 4 bases and the J segment 3 bases; nucleotides outside the gene matches: 8. The CDR3 reads CASSSGQGPRYNEQFF. CDR3 nucleotides: TGTGCCAGCAGCTCAGGACAGGGCCCTCGCTACAATGAGCAGTTCTTC.

This chain connects TRBV19 to TRBJ1-5; TRBD1 agrees at 8 bases. The ends lost 6 bases at V and 5 bases at J; junction bases unmatched: 12. The germline V gene encodes CDR1 LNHDA and CDR2 SQIVND (reference sequence). The CDR3 has 16 residues. CDR3 DNA: TGTGCCAGTAGGAACCAGCAGGGGGCGATACATCAGCCCCAGCATTTT. The encoded protein is CASRNQQGAIHQPQHF.

This clone has just one count. The V and J genes are TRBV21-1 and TRBJ2-7; TRBD1 was called by the table and not checked on the DNA. TRBV21-1 is recorded as a pseudogene. The CDR3 length is 15 residues. CDR3 coding DNA: TGTGCCAGCACAAGAGCTAGGGGTCGCAGCTACGAGCAGTACTTC. Protein sequence: CASTRARGRSYEQYF.

The rearrangement joins TRBV5-6 to TRBJ2-1; D not certain. The CDR3 contains 14 residues. Germline V CDR1 and CDR2: SGHDT, YYEEEE. The ends were cut back, 2 bases at V and 7 bases at J, with 13 bases in the middle. The DNA of the CDR3 is TGTGCCAGCAGCTTCGGAGTCCCCGGGAATGAGCAGTTCTTC. The encoded protein is CASSFGVPGNEQFF.

The CDR3 sequence is CASTPRGTRQDTQYF. The CDR3 bases are TGTGCCAGCACCCCTAGGGGGACACGCCAAGATACGCAGTATTTT. The rearrangement uses TRBV6-5 and TRBJ2-3; D might be TRBD1 (6 bases). The CDR3 is made up of 15 amino acids. V lost 7 bases and J 5 bases, leaving 19 bases between the germline ends. Germline V gene lookup returns CDR1 MNHEY and CDR2 SVGAGI.

The chain combines TRBV5-6 with TRBJ2-6; D remains ambiguous. The CDR3 consists of 14 residues. The ends were cut back, 1 base at V and 0 bases at J, with 2 bases in the middle. CDR1 and CDR2 from the germline V gene are SGHDT and YYEEEE. For the CDR3, the DNA is TGTGCCAGCAGCTTGCGCTCTGGGGCCAACGTCCTGACTTTC. Translation: CASSLRSGANVLTF. Full variable domain (missing parts from reference TRBV5-6 and TRBJ2-6): DAGVTQSPTHLIKTRGQQVTLRCSPKSGHDTVSWYQQALGQGPQFIFQYYEEEERQRGNFPDRFSGHQFPNYSSELNVNALLLGDSALYLCASSLRSGANVLTFGAGSRLTVL.

This chain uses TRBV21-1 with TRBJ1-6. TRBV21-1 is given as a pseudogene. The length of the CDR3 is 18 residues. The CDR3 is CASSKRRGGPEDNSPLHF. In DNA, the CDR3 is TGTGCCAGCAGCAAAAGGAGAGGCGGGCCCGAAGATAATTCACCCCTCCACTTT.

This clone was observed a few times. The chain recombines TRBV19 with TRBJ1-1; no definite D call. Germline CDR1 LNHDA, CDR2 SQIVND (reference sequence). Trimming took off 3 bases at V and 5 bases at J, with 10 bases between the two ends. This CDR3 has 13 amino acids. The CDR3 region is CASSISRGTEAFF. For the CDR3, the DNA is TGTGCCAGTAGTATCTCACGAGGGACTGAAGCTTTCTTT. The full variable domain, its missing parts supplied by reference TRBV19 and TRBJ1-1, is DGGITQSPKYLFRKEGQNVTLSCEQNLNHDAMYWYRQDPGQGLRLIYYSQIVNDFQKGDIAEGYSVSREKKESFPLTVTSAQKNPTAFYLCASSISRGTEAFFGQGTRLTVV.

This chain joins TRBV6-2 or TRBV6-3 and TRBJ2-3; D may be TRBD2 (5 bases). The CDR3 has 15 amino acids. Germline V lookup: CDR1 MNHEY, CDR2 SVGEGT. The V end was cut by 0 bases, the J end by 2 bases, with 9 bases between. CDR3 nucleotide sequence: TGTGCCAGCAGTTACTCGTTCGGGAACACAGATACGCAGTATTTT. It translates to CASSYSFGNTDTQYF.

J is TRBJ1-6 and V is TRBV2; TRBD1 aligns across 7 bases. Germline V gene sequence: CDR1 SNHLY, CDR2 FYNNEI. This CDR3 region has 14 residues. V lost 6 bases, J lost 7 bases, and 6 bases stayed unmatched. CDR3 bases: TGTGCCAGCAGGCGACAGGGTGAGAATTCACCCCTCCACTTT. Its protein product is CASRRQGENSPLHF.

V and J are TRBV7-2 and TRBJ2-2; D uncertain. Germline lookup yields CDR1 SGHTA and CDR2 FQGNSA. Trimming took 1 base from V and 0 from J, leaving 9 bases between them. The CDR3 has 16 residues. The CDR3 here is CASSLESGTNTGELFF. DNA for the CDR3: TGTGCCAGCAGCTTAGAATCAGGAACGAACACCGGGGAGCTGTTTTTT.

The rearrangement uses TRBV5-1 and TRBJ1-1; weak D call: TRBD1 (5 bases). Germline V CDR1 and CDR2: SGHRS, YFSETQ. Trimming removed 5 bases from V and 1 base from J, with 12 bases in between. The CDR3 has 14 amino acids. CDR3 in amino acids: CASRPGGANTEAFF. DNA of the CDR3: TGCGCCAGCAGGCCGGGCGGGGCGAACACTGAAGCTTTCTTT.

The CDR3, as DNA: TGTGCCAGCATCGACAGAGGCACTGAAGCTTTCTTT. It is translated as CASIDRGTEAFF. This chain connects TRBV6-5 to TRBJ1-1, with TRBD1 as a possible D gene (5 bases). The germline gives CDR1 MNHEY, CDR2 SVGAGI. The CDR3 covers 12 residues. Trimming left V 7 bases short and J 4 bases short, with 10 bases between.

The V and J genes are TRBV5-1 and TRBJ2-5; D ambiguous. Per germline, CDR1 SGHRS and CDR2 YFSETQ. The CDR3 totals 13 residues. Deletions cut 1 base from V and 5 bases from J, with 9 bases between. CDR3 nucleotide sequence: TGCGCCAGCAGCTTGTATGGCCTGGAGACCCAGTACTTC. The encoded protein is CASSLYGLETQYF.

The chain couples TRBV5-1 to TRBJ1-1, with D possibly matching TRBD1 (6 bases). The CDR3 length is 13 residues. The germline V gene has CDR1 SGHRS and CDR2 YFSETQ. Trimming left V 1 base short and J 5 bases short, with 9 bases between. The CDR3 region has the DNA TGCGCCAGCAGCTTGAGAAGGGGGACTGAAGCTTTCTTT. This sequence encodes CASSLRRGTEAFF.

The chain joins TRBV10-1 to TRBJ1-4; D is perhaps TRBD1 (5 bases). The V end was cut by 6 bases, the J end by 5 bases, with 16 bases between. Germline V gene sequence: CDR1 WNHNN, CDR2 SYGVQD (reference sequence). This CDR3 has 15 amino acids. The CDR3 region has the DNA TGCGCCAGCAGCGGTTTAATGGGGCGAAATGAAAAACTGTTTTTT. Its translation is CASSGLMGRNEKLFF.